This T cell receptor (beta chain) was captured by sequencing in a study of blood T cell repertoires in COVID-19. Study in general: Some COVID-19 samples were acute and others convalescent; all came from the United States, Italy and Spain. PBMCs, B-cell-depleted T cells, or T cells provided the cDNA or gDNA that made up the material.

Source study methods: Amplification of reference gene primers was used by the study to estimate nucleated cell counts. The repertoire was sequenced with immunoSEQ multiplex PCR; TCRdb's copy has only in-frame clones and lacks some. V, J and clone size reflect that table, while D and trimming were determined from the DNA. The sample lists approximately 260,000 clones, around 87% occurring once. Germline CDR1 is KGHSH and CDR2 is LQKENI. The length of the CDR3 is 15 residues. V lost 1 base and J lost 1, with 10 bases in between. In Seattle, patients joined the study during active infection and were tracked longitudinally.

Sequencing was done on a sample of peripheral blood. The chain carries TRBV18 and TRBJ2-5; D perhaps matches TRBD1 (5 bases). The receptor's source is a woman in her sixties or seventies with COVID-19, enrolled during active disease. CDR3 coding DNA: TGTGCCAGCTCACCACTCCAGGGAATCCAAGAGACCCAGTACTTC. It is translated as CASSPLQGIQETQYF.